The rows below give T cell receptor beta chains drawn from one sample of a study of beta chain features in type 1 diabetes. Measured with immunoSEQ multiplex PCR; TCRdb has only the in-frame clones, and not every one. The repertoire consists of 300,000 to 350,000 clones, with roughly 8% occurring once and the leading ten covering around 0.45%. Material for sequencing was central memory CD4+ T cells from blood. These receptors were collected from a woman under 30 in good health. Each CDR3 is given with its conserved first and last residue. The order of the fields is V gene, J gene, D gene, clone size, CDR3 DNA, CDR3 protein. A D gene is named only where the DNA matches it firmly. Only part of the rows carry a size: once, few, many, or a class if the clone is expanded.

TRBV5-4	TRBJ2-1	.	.	TGTGCCAGCAGCTTGGATGGTCCATCTCGGTACAATGAGCAGTTCTTC	CASSLDGPSRYNEQFF
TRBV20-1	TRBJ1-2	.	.	TGCAGTGCTCGACAGGCCGACAGGTACACCTTC	CSARQADRYTF
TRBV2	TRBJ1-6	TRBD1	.	TGTGCCAGCAGTGAACGGACAGGCTATGATAATTCACCCCTCCACTTT	CASSERTGYDNSPLHF
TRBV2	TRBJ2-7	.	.	TGTGCCAGCCGACAGGACTCCTACGAGCAGTACTTC	CASRQDSYEQYF
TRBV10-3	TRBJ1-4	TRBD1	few	TGTGCCATCAGTGAAAACAGGGGGATTGGTGAAAAACTGTTTTTT	CAISENRGIGEKLFF
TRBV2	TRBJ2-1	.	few	TGTGCCAGCAGTGAAGCGGGTTGGTCACCTGAGCAGTTCTTC	CASSEAGWSPEQFF
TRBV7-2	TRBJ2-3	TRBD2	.	TGTGCCAGCAGCCGCGACTTTGCGGGGGGATCCACAGATACGCAGTATTTT	CASSRDFAGGSTDTQYF
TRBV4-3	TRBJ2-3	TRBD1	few	TGCGCCAGCAGAGGGGACAGGGAGGATTTTTGGACAGATACGCAGTATTTT	CASRGDREDFWTDTQYF
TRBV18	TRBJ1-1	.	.	TGTGCCAGCTCACCAATTGGCCAGGTGGGATTCTTT	CASSPIGQVGFF
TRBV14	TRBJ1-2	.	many	TGTGCCAGCAGCCAGGTGGGATATGGCTACACCTTC	CASSQVGYGYTF
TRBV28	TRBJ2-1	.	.	TGTGCCAGCAGTTTTCTGGCAGGGCGCAATGAGCAGTTCTTC	CASSFLAGRNEQFF
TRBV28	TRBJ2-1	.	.	TGTGCCAGCAGTTTACGAGGAAACATAATCAATGAGCAGTTCTTC	CASSLRGNIINEQFF
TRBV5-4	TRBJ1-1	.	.	TGCGCCAGCAGCGAGGCAAGGAACACTGAAGCTTTCTTT	CASSEARNTEAFF
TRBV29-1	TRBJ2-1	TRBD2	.	TGCAGCGTTTATGTACTAGCGGGATCCAATGAGCAGTTCTTC	CSVYVLAGSNEQFF
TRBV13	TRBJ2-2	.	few	TGTGCCAGCAGCTACACAACATCGGGACAAAACACCGGGGAGCTGTTTTTT	CASSYTTSGQNTGELFF
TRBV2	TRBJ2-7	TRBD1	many	TGTGCCAGCAGAGGGACAGGGACCTTACGGGGGGAAAACGAGCAGTACTTC	CASRGTGTLRGENEQYF
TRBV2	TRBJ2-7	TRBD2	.	TGTGCCAGCAGAGGACTAGCGGCCTACGAGCAGTACTTC	CASRGLAAYEQYF
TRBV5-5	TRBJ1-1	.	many	TGTGCCAGCAGCCCTGGCACAGGGATCGCTTTCTTT	CASSPGTGIAFF
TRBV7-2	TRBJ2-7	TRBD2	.	TGTGCCAGCAGCTGGTACCGGGAGGGGTACGAGCAGTACTTC	CASSWYREGYEQYF
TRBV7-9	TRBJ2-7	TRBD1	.	TGTGCCAGCGCTGAGACAGGGAGTGCCTACGAGCAGTACTTC	CASAETGSAYEQYF
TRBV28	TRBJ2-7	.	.	TGTGCCAGCAGAAAAGATGGGAGCTACGAGCAGTACTTC	CASRKDGSYEQYF
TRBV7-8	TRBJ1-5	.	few	TGTGCCAGCAGCTTAGGAGGTTCCGAGCCCCAGCATTTT	CASSLGGSEPQHF
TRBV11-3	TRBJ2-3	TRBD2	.	TGTGCCAGCAGCCCGACTAGCGGCCAAGATACGCAGTATTTT	CASSPTSGQDTQYF
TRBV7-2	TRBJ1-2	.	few	TGTGCCAGCAGCTTAGCCGCGAACTATGGCTACACCTTC	CASSLAANYGYTF
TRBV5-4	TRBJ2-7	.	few	TGTGCCAGCAGCTTGGGAGGCGGGCCCACCTACGAGCAGTACTTC	CASSLGGGPTYEQYF
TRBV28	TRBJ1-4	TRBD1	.	TGTGCCAGCAGCCGGACAGGCAGGAATGAAAAACTGTTTTTT	CASSRTGRNEKLFF
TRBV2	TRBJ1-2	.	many	TGTGCCAGCAGCCGGGACAACTATGGCTACACCTTC	CASSRDNYGYTF
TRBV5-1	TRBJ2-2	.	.	TGCGCCAGCAGCCCAGGGGACCAACTAAACACCGGGGAGCTGTTTTTT	CASSPGDQLNTGELFF
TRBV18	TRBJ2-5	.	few	TGTGCCAGCTCACCGCCGCCCCGGGGGCCCGAGACCCAGTACTTC	CASSPPPRGPETQYF
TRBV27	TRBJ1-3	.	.	TGTGCCAGCAGTTCCGGTACTGGAAACACCATATATTTT	CASSSGTGNTIYF
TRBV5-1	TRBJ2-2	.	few	TGCGCCAGCAGCTTGTCCCCCCCGAACACCGGGGAGCTGTTTTTT	CASSLSPPNTGELFF
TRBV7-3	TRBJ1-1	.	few	TGTGCCAGCAGCTTAACGGGGCCCGTATCCGAAGCTTTCTTT	CASSLTGPVSEAFF
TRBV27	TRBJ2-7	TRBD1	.	TGTGCCAGCTCACGAAGACAACAGGGGTACGAGCAGTACTTC	CASSRRQQGYEQYF
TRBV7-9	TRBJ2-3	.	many	TGTGCCACTGGGTCAGATACGCAGTATTTT	CATGSDTQYF
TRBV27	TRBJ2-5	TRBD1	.	TGTGCCAGCAGTCCAGACCGACAGGGACCCCGGACCCAGTACTTC	CASSPDRQGPRTQYF
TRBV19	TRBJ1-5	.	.	TGTGCCAGTAGTATAAGAGTTGGTCAGCCCCAGCATTTT	CASSIRVGQPQHF
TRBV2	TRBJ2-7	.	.	TGTGCCAGCAGGGAGGCCCCCTACGAGCAGTACTTC	CASREAPYEQYF
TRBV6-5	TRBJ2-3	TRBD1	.	TGTGCCAGCAGTTACGCCGGGGGACAGGGCACAGATACGCAGTATTTT	CASSYAGGQGTDTQYF
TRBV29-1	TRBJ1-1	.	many	TGCAGCGTTGCCCGGCCGGACACTGAAGCTTTCTTT	CSVARPDTEAFF
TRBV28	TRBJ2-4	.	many	TGTGCCAGCAGGGGGATGTCAAATTCGAACATTCAGTACTTC	CASRGMSNSNIQYF
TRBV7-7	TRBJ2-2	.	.	TGTGCTAGCAGCTTATATCCGGTCATGAACACCGGGGAGCTGTTTTTT	CASSLYPVMNTGELFF
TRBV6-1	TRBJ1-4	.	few	TGTGCCAGCAGTGAAAGGTGGGGAAGTAATGAAAAACTGTTTTTT	CASSERWGSNEKLFF
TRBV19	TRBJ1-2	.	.	TGTGCCAGTAGTACCAAACCCAGAAACTATGGCTACACCTTC	CASSTKPRNYGYTF
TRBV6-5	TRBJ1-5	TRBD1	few	TGTGCCAGCAGTAACGGACAGGGGGATAGGCAGCCCCAGCATTTT	CASSNGQGDRQPQHF
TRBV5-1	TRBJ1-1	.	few	TGCGCCAGTGGGGACCCGAACACTGAAGCTTTCTTT	CASGDPNTEAFF
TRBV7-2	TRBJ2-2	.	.	TGTGCCAGCAGCTTAGTTCAGAAGACCGGGGAGCTGTTTTTT	CASSLVQKTGELFF
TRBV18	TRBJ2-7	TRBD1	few	TGTGCCAGCTCACCCGGGACAGGGGGCCGGAGCGAGCAGTACTTC	CASSPGTGGRSEQYF
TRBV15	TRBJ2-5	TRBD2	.	TGTGCCACCAGCAGGGGGACTAGCGGGTCCCAAGAGACCCAGTACTTC	CATSRGTSGSQETQYF
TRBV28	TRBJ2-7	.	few	TGTGCCAGCACTACCCGCTACGAGCAGTACTTC	CASTTRYEQYF
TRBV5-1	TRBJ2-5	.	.	TGCGCCAGCCGAACAGGGCTCGAAGAGACCCAGTACTTC	CASRTGLEETQYF
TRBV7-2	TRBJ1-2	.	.	TGTGCCAGCAGCTTCAGGGGTGGCTACACCTTC	CASSFRGGYTF
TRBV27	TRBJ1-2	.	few	TGTGCCAGCAGCCTAGCCCTTAATCGTGGCTACACCTTC	CASSLALNRGYTF
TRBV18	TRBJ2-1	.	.	TGTGCCAGCTCACCCGCTAGCGTAGACAATGAGCAGTTCTTC	CASSPASVDNEQFF
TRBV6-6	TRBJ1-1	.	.	TGTGCCAGCACCCCGAACACTGAAGCTTTCTTT	CASTPNTEAFF
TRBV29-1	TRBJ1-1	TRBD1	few	TGCAGCGCAGTACCGGGACAGCTGAACACTGAAGCTTTCTTT	CSAVPGQLNTEAFF
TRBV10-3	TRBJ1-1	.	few	TGTGCCATCAGAGACGGAACAGGAGGAGGGGGCACTGAAGCTTTCTTT	CAIRDGTGGGGTEAFF
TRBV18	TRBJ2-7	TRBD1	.	TGTGCCAGCTCGATCGGAGACAGGGTTGCCTACGAGCAGTACTTC	CASSIGDRVAYEQYF
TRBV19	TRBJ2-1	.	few	TGTGCCAGTAGTATTAACGGAGGGCCAAACAATGAGCAGTTCTTC	CASSINGGPNNEQFF
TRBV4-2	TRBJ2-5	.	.	TGTGCCAGCAGCCCCGGGGAGACCCAGTACTTC	CASSPGETQYF
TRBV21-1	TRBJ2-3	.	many	TGTGCCAGCAGCAAGGCACTAGCGGGGAGACACCGAGATACGCAGTATTTT	CASSKALAGRHRDTQYF